This T cell receptor beta chain was recovered during a study of CD8 T cells in ankylosing spondylitis. The CDR3 totals 12 residues. The V and J ends lost 4 bases and 4 bases respectively, with 7 bases between them. Germline assignment: CDR1 SEHNR and CDR2 FQNEAQ (reference sequence). The table lists this clonotype with a few counts. What it recognizes is unknown. Generation of TCR beta libraries employed quantitative 5'-RACE incorporating molecular barcodes. One entry per CDR3 protein results from TCRdb running MiXCR on the 5' RACE reads. The sample carries about 540,000 distinct CDR3 sequences, approximately 11% recorded once. Whole-study findings and limits: The clones that were linked to disease were reported to be significantly enriched in matched synovial fluid samples from ankylosing spondylitis patients. Relatively scarce in peripheral blood, disease-linked clones were CD8+. What seemed typical of ankylosing spondylitis blood was a TCR beta motif built from fewer than ten highly homologous variants. There were earlier reports of some motif variants in reactive arthritis synovial fluid and blood.

The genes are TRBV7-9 and TRBJ1-2; the D is unclear. What was sequenced was blood, either unsorted or a sorted T cell fraction (not recorded which). The TCR originated in a male donor with ankylosing spondylitis. The CDR3 protein is CASSYDGYGYTF. The CDR3 nucleotides are TGTGCCAGCAGCTACGACGGCTATGGCTACACCTTC.